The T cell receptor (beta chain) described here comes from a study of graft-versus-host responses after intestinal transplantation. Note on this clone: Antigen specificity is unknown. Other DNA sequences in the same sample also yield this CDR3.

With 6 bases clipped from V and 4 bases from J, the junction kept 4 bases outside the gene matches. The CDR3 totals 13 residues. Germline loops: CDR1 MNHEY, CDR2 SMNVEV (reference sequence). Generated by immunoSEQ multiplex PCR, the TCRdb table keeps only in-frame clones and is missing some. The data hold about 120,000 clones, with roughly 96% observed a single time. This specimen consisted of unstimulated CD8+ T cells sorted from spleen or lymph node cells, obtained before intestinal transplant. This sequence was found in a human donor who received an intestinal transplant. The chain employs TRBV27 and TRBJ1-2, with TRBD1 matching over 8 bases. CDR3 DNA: TGTGCCAGCAGGCCGACAGGGGTCTATGGCTACACCTTC. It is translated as CASRPTGVYGYTF.